The entry below gives a single T cell receptor (beta chain) sequence along with its context. Unique molecular identifiers were incorporated during preparation of the TCRbeta library. Via MiXCR, TCRdb re-called the PCR reads, giving one row per CDR3 protein. Of 420,000 or so distinct CDR3 sequences listed, around 9.9% are singletons. The data originate from a study of T-cell reconstitution after alpha-beta-depleted transplantation in children. Germline loops: CDR1 SQVTM, CDR2 ANQGSEA. The V and J ends lost 4 bases and 5 bases, in that order; junction bases with no gene match: 8. The CDR3 is 14 residues long.

Specimen: PBMCs from the stem cell graft donor, collected from the stem cell graft. The rearrangement links TRBV29-1 to TRBJ1-1, with TRBD1 matching 9 bases. The clonotype was recovered from a human donor who donated a stem cell graft to a child with acute myeloid leukemia. The CDR3 loop is CSVAGGQGLTEAFF. In DNA form, the CDR3 reads TGCAGCGTTGCGGGAGGACAGGGGTTGACTGAAGCTTTCTTT.